This section outlines one T cell receptor beta chain sequence together with its context. This clone's antigen is unknown. Base qualities are not recorded, but no much larger clone differs from it by a single base. The data stem from a study of T cells after yellow fever vaccination (dated by TCRdb to between 2018 and 2021). As for the study more broadly: Libraries from fractions with low cell numbers were prepared with the SMART-Seq v4 Ultra Low Input RNA kit. Two healthy male donors, one aged 18 to 30 and one aged 30 to 40 years, were included in the cohort. Blood was collected at multiple timepoints before and after primary and secondary immunization, and bulk PBMC replicates and cell subsets were isolated. To track T-cell clones before and after primary and booster YFV17D yellow fever vaccination, bulk TCR alpha and beta repertoires were sequenced longitudinally. General study outcomes and caveats: FACS-sorted repertoires could contain abundant contaminating clonotypes from the bulk population, so computational filtering was required. Most clones expanded after primary vaccination were re-detected after the booster (around 96% of CD4 and approximately 89% of CD8), suggesting broad memory maintenance. The study included only a couple of donors, which limits how far the findings can be generalized. A small fraction of clonotypes appeared in both the CD4 and CD8 compartments, likely as a result of convergent recombination. The secondary T-cell response was weaker than the primary response but faster, peaking on day 5 instead of day 15.

According to the study, the label for this sample's treatment or condition signals: live attenuated yellow fever vaccine strain. At every blood-draw timepoint, two biological replicates of bulk PBMCs were collected. A standard Ficoll-Paque protocol was used to isolate PBMCs from peripheral blood. TriZol was used to extract RNA from bulk PBMCs, from CD4 and CD8 fractions, and from dextramer-positive and dextramer-negative fractions. Compared with germline, V lacks 5 bases and J lacks 6 bases; bases without a gene match: 4. CDR1 MNHEY and CDR2 SVGEGT were looked up in the germline V gene. Including cysteine and phenylalanine, the CDR3 has 14 amino acids. The kept DNA is CDR3 alone, 42 bases in frame from the first base. TCR cDNA was synthesized by 5'RACE template switching, which introduced a universal primer site and unique molecular identifiers. Priming of cDNA synthesis was performed from both the TCR alpha and TCR beta constant segments. Libraries were amplified in two PCR steps, with sample barcodes and sequencing adapters added in the second step. Sequencing of libraries was performed on Illumina HiSeq 2500 (2x100 bp) or NovaSeq (2x150 bp). In the original analysis: Demultiplexing of reads and collapsing into UMI consensus sequences were performed with MIGEC, and V(D)J alignment was carried out with MiXCR. Vaccine-responding clonotypes were identified with edgeR using replicate PBMC samples, with FDR below 0.01 and a log2 fold change above 5 up to day 15 being required. Bulk clonotypes were assigned CD4 or CD8 identity according to which sequenced CD4 or CD8 repertoire held them at higher abundance. TCRdb's own reprocessing of the public reads used fastp at Q25 and MiXCR and kept productive beta chains. Every CDR3 protein is listed once, alongside the most common genes and DNA of its rows. The V and J calls were determined by TCRdb, not by the authors. Counted in this sample were roughly 500,000 distinct CDR3 sequences; about 19% of them appeared once. Roughly an eighth of the sample lies in the top ten.

This clonotype was sampled from a man in his thirties or forties who received the YFV17D yellow fever vaccine. Here the sequenced sample was PBMCs, taken 15 days after the yellow fever booster vaccination. The rearrangement joined TRBV6-2 or TRBV6-3 to TRBJ1-5; the junction holds 10 bases that match TRBD1. Here the CDR3 is given as CASSRQGAVQPQHF. The DNA sequence reads TGTGCCAGCAGTCGACAGGGGGCTGTTCAGCCCCAGCATTTT.